The 5 T cell receptor beta chains listed next were all sequenced from one sample in a study of blood T cell repertoires in COVID-19. TCRdb's copy holds only in-frame clones and misses some; the assay was immunoSEQ multiplex PCR. The repertoire includes a few hundred thousand clones, 70% to 90% of them detected once, and about 1.5% sits in the top ten. Sequencing was performed on PBMCs or T cells enriched from blood (not recorded which). These receptors all stem from a woman aged 18-29 years who had been exposed to COVID-19.

The chain recombines TRBV9 with TRBJ2-1, with no clear D. This CDR3 region has 14 residues. Looked up from germline, CDR1 is SGDLS and CDR2 is YYNGEE. Trimming took 2 bases from V and 4 from J, leaving 10 bases between them. CDR3 bases: TGTGCCAGCAGCGTCAACAGCCTGTACAATGAGCAGTTCTTC. Protein: CASSVNSLYNEQFF.

The CDR3 loop reads CAWRTGGSGYTF. DNA of the CDR3: TGTGCCTGGCGGACAGGGGGGTCTGGCTACACCTTC. The chain uses TRBV30 and TRBJ1-2; TRBD1 aligns across 10 bases. The trim removed 5 bases at V and 7 bases at J, leaving 4 bases unmatched. The CDR3 is 12 residues long. The germline V gene encodes CDR1 GTSNPN and CDR2 SVGIG (reference sequence).

The gene calls are TRBV6-2 or TRBV6-3 and TRBJ1-4; D is unresolved. The CDR3 totals 12 residues. Looked up from germline, CDR1 is MNHEY and CDR2 is SVGEGT. V lost 4 bases, J lost 8 bases, and 8 bases lay in between. The DNA of the CDR3 is TGTGCCAGCAGTTCCGGGGTCGAAAAACTGTTTTTT. This gives the protein CASSSGVEKLFF.

This clone showed up just once. The chain employs TRBV24-1 and TRBJ2-2; D might be TRBD1 (5 bases). The CDR3 has 16 amino acids. V was cut by 4 bases and J by 7 bases, with 18 bases left in between. The V gene's germline CDR1 is KGHDR and CDR2 SFDVKD. CDR3 in amino acids: CATSEPTPGWIGELFF. CDR3 DNA sequence: TGTGCCACCAGTGAACCTACTCCAGGGTGGATCGGGGAGCTGTTTTTT.

This chain joins TRBV19 and TRBJ1-5, with 10 bases identical to TRBD1. CDR3 size: 15 residues. Germline CDR1 reads LNHDA; CDR2 reads SQIVND (reference sequence). The J segment lost 5 bases and the V segment lost 3 bases, leaving 4 bases of the junction unmatched. The CDR3 DNA reads TGTGCCAGTAGTATTGTCGGGACAGGGGATCAGCCCCAGCATTTT. Encoded protein: CASSIVGTGDQPQHF. Filled out from reference TRBV19 and TRBJ1-5, the complete variable domain reads DGGITQSPKYLFRKEGQNVTLSCEQNLNHDAMYWYRQDPGQGLRLIYYSQIVNDFQKGDIAEGYSVSREKKESFPLTVTSAQKNPTAFYLCASSIVGTGDQPQHFGDGTRLSIL.